These 30 T cell receptor beta chains came from one sample sequenced in a study of blood T cell repertoires in COVID-19. Produced via immunoSEQ multiplex PCR; TCRdb's table is partial and in-frame only. The table includes some 99,000 clones, 75% to 85% detected once. Input material: peripheral blood. Every receptor here comes from a woman older than 75 with active or convalescent COVID-19.

This chain connects TRBV19 to TRBJ2-5, with 7 nucleotides matching TRBD2. Trimming at V came to 3 bases and at J to 2 bases, leaving 3 bases not matched to a gene. Per the germline V gene, CDR1 is LNHDA and CDR2 is SQIVND (reference sequence). CDR3 length: 14 residues. The CDR3: CASSIGGRQETQYF. The CDR3, as DNA: TGTGCCAGTAGTATCGGGGGGAGGCAAGAGACCCAGTACTTC. The full variable domain, in which reference TRBV19 and TRBJ2-5 provide the parts outside the CDR3, is DGGITQSPKYLFRKEGQNVTLSCEQNLNHDAMYWYRQDPGQGLRLIYYSQIVNDFQKGDIAEGYSVSREKKESFPLTVTSAQKNPTAFYLCASSIGGRQETQYFGPGTRLLVL.

The chain couples TRBV27 to TRBJ2-5; TRBD1 aligns across 10 bases. Germline V lookup: CDR1 MNHEY, CDR2 SMNVEV (reference sequence). V gave up 4 bases and J gave up 6 bases; unmatched junction bases: 8. The CDR3 is 15 residues long. The CDR3 DNA follows: TGTGCCAGCAGTTCCGGACAGGGGGGTATGAAGACCCAGTACTTC. Amino acid sequence: CASSSGQGGMKTQYF.

This sequence joins TRBV9 and TRBJ2-3; D ambiguous. CDR1 and CDR2 from the germline V gene are SGDLS and YYNGEE. The CDR3 runs to 14 residues. V gave up 0 bases and J gave up 9 bases, with 14 bases separating them. The CDR3 sequence is CASSVDIGAGTQYF. CDR3 DNA sequence: TGTGCCAGCAGCGTAGATATCGGAGCTGGGACGCAGTATTTT.

The chain couples TRBV2 to TRBJ2-5, with 8 bases aligning to TRBD2. The CDR3 has 18 amino acids. Germline V CDR1 and CDR2: SNHLY, FYNNEI. Trimming cost V 10 bases and J 1 base; bases outside gene matches: 20. CDR3 sequence: CATQPGWLDSGGQETQYF. CDR3 in DNA: TGTGCCACCCAACCCGGCTGGTTAGACAGCGGGGGCCAAGAGACCCAGTACTTC.

Only one count was recorded for this clone. This chain uses TRBV6-6 with TRBJ2-3, with D maybe TRBD2 (5 bases). Trimming removed 6 bases from V and 3 bases from J, with 16 bases in between. CDR3 size: 15 residues. Germline loops: CDR1 MNHNY, CDR2 SVGAGI (reference sequence). The CDR3 sequence: CASRQIGLSTDTQYF. The CDR3 bases are TGTGCCAGCAGGCAAATAGGACTTAGTACAGATACGCAGTATTTT.

This clone came up once. The V call is TRBV2, the J call TRBJ2-5; 8 bases are shared with TRBD2. This CDR3 spans 15 amino acids. Germline V lookup: CDR1 SNHLY, CDR2 FYNNEI. Germline trimming cut 7 bases from V and 2 bases from J; bases unmatched to any gene: 9. CDR3 sequence reads: CASKSKREPQETQYF. CDR3 DNA: TGTGCCAGCAAATCTAAGCGGGAGCCGCAAGAGACCCAGTACTTC.

The chain couples TRBV5-4 to TRBJ1-2; maybe TRBD1 (5 bases). CDR3 size: 13 residues. Trimming removed 5 bases at V and 5 bases at J, with 13 bases between. From germline, CDR1 is SGHNT and CDR2 YYREEE (reference sequence). CDR3 DNA: TGTGCCAGCAGGCCGACAGCGAATTATGGCTACACCTTC. Translating it yields CASRPTANYGYTF.

J is TRBJ2-7 and V is TRBV4-1; possible D gene TRBD2, 6 bases. The germline CDR1 and CDR2 sequences are MGHRA and YSYEKL. The CDR3 runs to 15 residues. Between the trimmed V and J ends, which lost 1 base and 4 bases, there was a span of 14 bases. In DNA, the CDR3 is TGCGCCAGCAGCCAAGTTATAGCGGATAGTTACGAGCAGTACTTC. Translation gives CASSQVIADSYEQYF.

This clone has a handful of counts. The chain has TRBV14 and TRBJ1-4; weak D call: TRBD1 (6 bases). Trimming pared 0 bases from V and 0 bases from J, leaving 8 bases between. There are 16 residues in the CDR3. CDR1 is SGHDN, CDR2 FVKESK, per germline. Here the CDR3 reads CASSQDPGATNEKLFF. CDR3 coding DNA: TGTGCCAGCAGCCAAGACCCAGGGGCAACTAATGAAAAACTGTTTTTT.

The rearrangement links TRBV5-1 to TRBJ2-1; 15 bases agree with TRBD2. From germline, CDR1 is SGHRS and CDR2 YFSETQ. V trimming: 4 bases; J trimming: 0 bases; junction bases outside the gene matches: 5. The CDR3 contains 18 residues. CDR3 nucleotide sequence: TGCGCCAGCAGCCAAGGGACTAGCGGGAGGAGCTCCTACAATGAGCAGTTCTTC. It codes for CASSQGTSGRSSYNEQFF. Full variable domain (remainder filled in from reference TRBV5-1 and TRBJ2-1): KAGVTQTPRYLIKTRGQQVTLSCSPISGHRSVSWYQQTPGQGLQFLFEYFSETQRNKGNFPGRFSGRQFSNSRSEMNVSTLELGDSALYLCASSQGTSGRSSYNEQFFGPGTRLTVL.

V usage is TRBV4-2 and J usage is TRBJ2-7; D perhaps matches TRBD2 (6 bases). The CDR3 covers 14 residues. Germline-derived CDR1 and CDR2 are LGHNA and YNFKEQ. Trimming cost V 6 bases and J 6 bases, with 18 bases left between them. The CDR3 loop reads CASRPSTGVVEQYF. The CDR3 coding sequence is TGTGCCAGCAGACCAAGTACGGGGGTCGTCGAGCAGTACTTC.

The chain combines TRBV27 with TRBJ1-5, with 10 bases that match TRBD1. The CDR3 is 17 residues long. The germline V gene encodes CDR1 MNHEY and CDR2 SMNVEV (reference sequence). V trimming: 5 bases; J trimming: 3 bases; junction bases outside the gene matches: 10. CDR3 sequence reads: CASSADRGLNFNQPQHF. CDR3 bases: TGTGCCAGCAGTGCTGACAGGGGGCTGAACTTCAATCAGCCCCAGCATTTT.

This clone was counted between two and nine times. The chain carries TRBV15 and TRBJ1-5; D unresolved. The CDR3 is made up of 13 amino acids. The germline V and J ends were trimmed by 6 bases and 0 bases, with 6 bases remaining between them. Germline V CDR1 and CDR2: LNHNV, YYDKDF (reference sequence). CDR3 sequence reads: CATRGSSNQPQHF. In nucleotides, the CDR3 is TGTGCCACCAGGGGCAGTAGCAATCAGCCCCAGCATTTT.

The chain combines TRBV5-4 with TRBJ2-7; a possible D gene is TRBD1 (6 bases). The CDR3 covers 13 residues. V lost 3 bases and J lost 7, with 14 bases in between. The V gene's germline CDR1 is SGHNT and CDR2 YYREEE (reference sequence). The CDR3, as DNA: TGTGCCAGCAGCTACGACAGGTTGGGGGAGCAGTACTTC. Its translation is CASSYDRLGEQYF.

This clone showed up just once. The genes are TRBV27 and TRBJ1-5; 12 bases fit TRBD1. V shed 6 bases, J shed 2 bases, and the junction held 11 bases outside the gene matches. The CDR3 is made up of 18 amino acids. Germline-derived CDR1 and CDR2 are MNHEY and SMNVEV (reference sequence). The CDR3, as DNA: TGTGCCAGCAGGTATTTAGGGACAGGGGGCTGGGGCAATCAGCCCCAGCATTTT. It is translated as CASRYLGTGGWGNQPQHF.

The chain carries TRBV18 and TRBJ2-3; TRBD2 matches at 14 bases. In germline, CDR1 is KGHSH, CDR2 LQKENI. Trimming took 6 bases from V and 3 from J; bases not matched to a gene: 8. This CDR3 is built from 17 residues. CDR3 nucleotide sequence: TGTGCCAGCTCTCCGGGACTAGCGGGAGTAGTTACAGATACGCAGTATTTT. It is translated as CASSPGLAGVVTDTQYF.

The rearrangement joins TRBV30 to TRBJ2-1; 7 nucleotides line up with TRBD2. The CDR3 contains 18 residues. Germline lookup yields CDR1 GTSNPN and CDR2 SVGIG (reference sequence). The V segment lost 0 bases and the J segment 3 bases; nucleotides outside the gene matches: 14. In DNA, the CDR3 is TGTGCCTGGAGTGTTGGGACCCGGGCTAGCGGATTCTACAATGAGCAGTTCTTC. Its protein is CAWSVGTRASGFYNEQFF. Filled out from reference TRBV30 and TRBJ2-1, the complete variable domain reads SQTIHQWPATLVQPVGSPLSLECTVEGTSNPNLYWYRQAAGRGLQLLFYSVGIGQISSEVPQNLSASRPQDRQFILSSKKLLLSDSGFYLCAWSVGTRASGFYNEQFFGPGTRLTVL.

The chain has TRBV27 and TRBJ1-2, with 11 bases identical to TRBD1. J gave up 5 bases and V 3 bases, and 5 bases lay outside the gene matches. The CDR3 has 15 amino acids. Germline assignment: CDR1 MNHEY and CDR2 SMNVEV (reference sequence). The CDR3 nucleotides are TGTGCCAGCAGTTTTGGACAGGGGGCGCAATATGGCTACACCTTC. Residues: CASSFGQGAQYGYTF.

V and J are TRBV19 and TRBJ2-1; D is ambiguous. The CDR3 length is 15 residues. V shed 9 bases and J shed 8 bases, with 23 bases lying between them. CDR1 is LNHDA, CDR2 SQIVND, per germline (reference sequence). CDR3 coding DNA: TGTGCCAGCCACCGGAGTGACCGACGTACCGATGAGCAGTTCTTC. It encodes CASHRSDRRTDEQFF.

The chain combines TRBV24-1 with TRBJ2-5; 9 nucleotides line up with TRBD2. Germline CDR1 reads KGHDR; CDR2 reads SFDVKD. J was trimmed by 4 bases and V by 12 bases; bases with no gene match: 8. The CDR3 contains 13 residues. The CDR3 nucleotides are TGTGCCGCGGGGCGGGAGGGGATAGAGACCCAGTACTTC. This translates into CAAGREGIETQYF.

A note on this clone: Sequence at one end of the junction differs from germline and may be a read error. This sequence joins TRBV28 and TRBJ1-2; D call uncertain. Germline values: CDR1 MDHEN, CDR2 SYDVKM. The CDR3 covers 11 residues. The DNA for the CDR3 is TGTGCCAGCAGTTTAGGCCCTAGGTTAGCCTTC. It specifies CASSLGPRLAF.

The V call is TRBV7-9, the J call TRBJ2-1, with 11 bases that match TRBD2. V trimming: 7 bases; J trimming: 9 bases; junction bases outside the gene matches: 11. Germline CDR1 SEHNR, CDR2 FQNEAQ (reference sequence). The CDR3 runs 15 residues. The DNA of the CDR3 is TGTGCCAGCACTTTAACTAGCGGGAGAGCTGCTGAGCAGTTCTTC. This codes for CASTLTSGRAAEQFF.

The V call is TRBV6-2 or TRBV6-3, the J call TRBJ1-1, with D possibly being TRBD1 (5 bases). The germline V and J ends were trimmed by 0 bases and 1 base, with 9 bases remaining between them. CDR1 and CDR2 from the germline V gene are MNHEY and SVGEGT. This CDR3 region has 15 residues. CDR3 loop: CASSYSGGRNTEAFF. The CDR3 region has the DNA TGTGCCAGCAGTTACTCGGGGGGACGGAACACTGAAGCTTTCTTT.

The V gene is TRBV27, the J gene TRBJ2-5; TRBD1 matches 10 bases. Trimming cost V 1 base and J 5 bases; bases outside gene matches: 7. In germline, CDR1 is MNHEY, CDR2 SMNVEV (reference sequence). The CDR3 is 16 amino acids. CDR3 bases: TGTGCCAGCAGTTTATTCCCGACAGGGGGCGAGGAGACCCAGTACTTC. Residues: CASSLFPTGGEETQYF.

V is TRBV9 and J is TRBJ1-1; possible D gene TRBD1, 5 bases. V shed 4 bases and J shed 3 bases, with 13 bases lying between them. CDR1 SGDLS and CDR2 YYNGEE come from the germline V gene. The CDR3 has 14 amino acids. The CDR3 reads CASSRISGDTEAFF. The CDR3 nucleotides read TGTGCCAGCAGCCGGATCTCGGGGGACACTGAAGCTTTCTTT. The full variable domain, completed using reference TRBV9 and TRBJ1-1, is DSGVTQTPKHLITATGQRVTLRCSPRSGDLSVYWYQQSLDQGLQFLIQYYNGEERAKGNILERFSAQQFPDLHSELNLSSLELGDSALYFCASSRISGDTEAFFGQGTRLTVV.

The J gene is TRBJ2-1, the V gene TRBV5-4; possible D gene TRBD2, 6 bases. Germline V CDR1 and CDR2: SGHNT, YYREEE (reference sequence). Trimming took 4 bases from V and 8 from J, leaving 16 bases between them. This CDR3 has 14 amino acids. CDR3 protein: CASSPGSAPDEQFF. The DNA of the CDR3 is TGTGCCAGCAGCCCCGGGAGTGCGCCCGATGAGCAGTTCTTC.

The chain uses TRBV7-2 and TRBJ1-4; TRBD1 agrees at 10 bases. The V gene end was trimmed by 4 bases and the J gene end by 8 bases; junction bases not matched to a gene: 7. CDR3 length equals 15 residues. Germline V lookup: CDR1 SGHTA, CDR2 FQGNSA. CDR3 protein: CASSSSGTGVEKLFF. In DNA, the CDR3 is TGTGCCAGCAGCTCCTCCGGGACAGGGGTCGAAAAACTGTTTTTT.

The CDR3 DNA is TGCGCCAGCAGCTTGGTCGGGACTAGGGCGGAGACCCAGTACTTC. This encodes CASSLVGTRAETQYF. The chain has TRBV5-1 and TRBJ2-5; 8 nucleotides agree with TRBD2. With V trimmed by 0 bases and J by 5 bases, 6 bases remained unmatched. Germline CDR1 reads SGHRS; CDR2 reads YFSETQ. The CDR3 is made up of 15 amino acids.

This clone was observed many times. Its ends do not fully match the called genes, so a read error is possible. The rearrangement links TRBV20-1 to TRBJ1-4; 8 positions match TRBD1. This CDR3 is 10 amino acids long. Germline V gene lookup returns CDR1 DFQATT and CDR2 SNEGSKA (reference sequence). CDR3 sequence reads: CSADQGTGIF. The CDR3 bases are TGCAGTGCCGACCAAGGGACAGGTATTTTT.

The V call is TRBV5-4, the J call TRBJ1-1; 7 nucleotides match TRBD1. Looked up from germline, CDR1 is SGHNT and CDR2 is YYREEE (reference sequence). The CDR3 extends over 13 amino acids. V lost 4 bases to trimming and J lost 4 bases; unmatched junction nucleotides: 4. The CDR3 nucleotides are TGTGCCAGCAGCAGCGACAGGGTCACTGAAGCTTTCTTT. It translates to CASSSDRVTEAFF.